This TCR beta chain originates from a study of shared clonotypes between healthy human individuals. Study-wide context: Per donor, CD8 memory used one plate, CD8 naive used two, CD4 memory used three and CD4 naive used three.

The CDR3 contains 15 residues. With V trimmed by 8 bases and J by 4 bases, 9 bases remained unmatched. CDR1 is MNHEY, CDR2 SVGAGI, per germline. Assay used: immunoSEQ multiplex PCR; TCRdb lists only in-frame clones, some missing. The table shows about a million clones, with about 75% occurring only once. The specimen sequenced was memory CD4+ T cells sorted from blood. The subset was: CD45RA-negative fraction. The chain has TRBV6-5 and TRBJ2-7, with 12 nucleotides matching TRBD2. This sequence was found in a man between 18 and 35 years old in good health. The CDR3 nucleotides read TGTGCCAGCGGGTTCCGACTAGCGGGAGTTTACGAGCAGTACTTC. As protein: CASGFRLAGVYEQYF.